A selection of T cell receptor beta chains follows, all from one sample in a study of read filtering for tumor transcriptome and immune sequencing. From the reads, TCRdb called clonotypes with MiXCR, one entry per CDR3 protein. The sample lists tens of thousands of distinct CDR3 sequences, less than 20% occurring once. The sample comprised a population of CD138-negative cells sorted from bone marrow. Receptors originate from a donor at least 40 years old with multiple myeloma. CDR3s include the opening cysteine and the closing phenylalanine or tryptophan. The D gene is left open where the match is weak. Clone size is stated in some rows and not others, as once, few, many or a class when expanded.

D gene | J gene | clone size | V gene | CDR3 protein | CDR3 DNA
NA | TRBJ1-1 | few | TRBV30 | CAWSPNGASAFF | TGTGCCTGGAGTCCCAATGGGGCTTCAGCTTTCTTT
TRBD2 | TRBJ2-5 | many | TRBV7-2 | CASSRLISRAGEETQYF | TGTGCCAGCAGCCGCTTAATATCCAGGGCGGGGGAAGAGACCCAGTACTTC
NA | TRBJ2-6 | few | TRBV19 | CASSILDWANVLTF | TGTGCCAGTAGTATACTGGATTGGGCCAACGTCCTGACTTTC
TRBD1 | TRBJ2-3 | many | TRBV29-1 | CSVEERDRGTDTQYF | TGCAGCGTTGAAGAGCGGGACAGGGGTACGGATACGCAGTATTTT
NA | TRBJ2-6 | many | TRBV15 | CATSRAPWGLPGANVLTF | TGTGCCACCAGCAGAGCACCCTGGGGGCTCCCTGGGGCCAACGTCCTGACTTTC
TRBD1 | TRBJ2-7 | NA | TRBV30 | CAWSTGTGGSEQYF | TGTGCCTGGAGTACCGGGACAGGGGGCTCCGAGCAGTACTTC
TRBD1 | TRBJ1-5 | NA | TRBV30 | CAWTEQDRGGQPQHF | TGTGCCTGGACCGAACAAGACAGGGGAGGTCAGCCCCAGCATTTT
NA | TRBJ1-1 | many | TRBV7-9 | CASSLVPYAEAFF | TGTGCCAGCAGCTTAGTTCCATATGCTGAAGCTTTCTTT
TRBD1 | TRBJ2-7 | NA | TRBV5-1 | CASSLEGTGSPYEQCF | TGCGCCAGCAGCTTGGAGGGGACAGGGAGTCCCTACGAGCAGTGTTTC
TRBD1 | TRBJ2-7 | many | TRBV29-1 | CSVTGTGRAYEQYF | TGCAGCGTAACCGGGACAGGGAGGGCCTACGAGCAGTACTTC
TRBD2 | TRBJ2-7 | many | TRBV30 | CAWSVSGASSYEQYF | TGTGCCTGGAGTGTAAGCGGGGCTAGCTCCTACGAGCAGTACTTC
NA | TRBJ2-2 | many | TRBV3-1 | CASSQALGELFF | TGTGCCAGCAGCCAGGCCCTAGGGGAGCTGTTTTTT
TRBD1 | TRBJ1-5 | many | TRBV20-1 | CSARDAGGVQPQHF | TGCAGTGCTAGAGACGCAGGGGGGGTTCAGCCCCAGCATTTT
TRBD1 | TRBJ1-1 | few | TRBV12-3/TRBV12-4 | CGSRPTGENTEAFF | TGTGGCAGCAGGCCGACAGGGGAAAACACTGAAGCTTTCTTT
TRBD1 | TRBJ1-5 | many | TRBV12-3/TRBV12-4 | CASSLTDRAYSNQPQHF | TGTGCCAGCAGTCTTACGGACAGGGCATATAGCAATCAGCCCCAGCATTTT
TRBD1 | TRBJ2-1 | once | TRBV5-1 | CASSLGYRGPLSHYEQFF | TGCGCCAGCAGCTTGGGCTACAGGGGACCCCTATCCCACTATGAGCAGTTCTTC
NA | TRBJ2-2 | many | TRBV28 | CASSLDLGYTGELFF | TGTGCCAGCAGTTTAGATTTGGGATACACCGGGGAGCTGTTTTTT
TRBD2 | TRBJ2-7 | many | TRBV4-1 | CASSQEVTVGPGGEQYF | TGCGCCAGCAGCCAAGAGGTCACAGTGGGGCCGGGGGGGGAGCAGTACTTC
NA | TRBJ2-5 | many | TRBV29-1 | CSVEDWGVGQTQYF | TGCAGCGTTGAAGATTGGGGGGTTGGTCAGACCCAGTACTTC
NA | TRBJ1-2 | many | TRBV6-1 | CASSERPQAFF | TGTGCCAGCAGTGAGAGACCACAGGCATTCTTC
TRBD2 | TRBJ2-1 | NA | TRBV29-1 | CSVSRTSRWEFF | TGCAGCGTTTCAAGGACTAGCCGGTGGGAGTTCTTC
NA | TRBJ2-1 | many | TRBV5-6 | CASSWGSSYNEQFF | TGTGCCAGCAGCTGGGGGAGCTCCTACAATGAGCAGTTCTTC
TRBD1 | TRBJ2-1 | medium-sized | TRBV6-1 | CASRDKGAANNEQFF | TGTGCCAGCAGGGATAAGGGGGCGGCCAACAATGAGCAGTTCTTC
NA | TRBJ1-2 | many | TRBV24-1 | CATSDSGRANYGYTF | TGTGCCACCAGTGATTCGGGCAGGGCGAACTATGGCTACACCTTC
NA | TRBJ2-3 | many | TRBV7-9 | CASSLIRGLASTDTQYF | TGTGCCAGCAGCTTAATCAGGGGACTGGCAAGCACAGATACGCAGTATTTT
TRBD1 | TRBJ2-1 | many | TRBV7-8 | CASSFTTGSSYNEQFF | TGTGCCAGCAGCTTTACGACAGGGAGCTCCTACAATGAGCAGTTCTTC
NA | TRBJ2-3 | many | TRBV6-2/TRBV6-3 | CASSYTQGVDTQYF | TGTGCCAGCAGTTACACTCAGGGTGTAGATACGCAGTATTTT
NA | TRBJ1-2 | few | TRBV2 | CASGGQSGYTF | TGTGCCAGCGGCGGACAGTCGGGCTACACCTTC
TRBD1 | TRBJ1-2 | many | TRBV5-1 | CASSSWTGGGYTF | TGCGCCAGCAGCTCCTGGACAGGTGGCGGCTACACCTTC
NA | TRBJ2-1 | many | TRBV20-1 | CSAMEGGRETKIGNEQFF | TGCAGTGCTATGGAGGGGGGGCGGGAGACCAAAATAGGGAATGAGCAGTTCTTC
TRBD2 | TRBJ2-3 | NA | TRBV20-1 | CSARGPGLAGADTQYF | TGCAGTGCTAGAGGCCCGGGACTAGCGGGGGCAGATACGCAGTATTTT
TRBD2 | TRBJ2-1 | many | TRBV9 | CASSAKRLAAFNEQFF | TGTGCCAGCAGCGCGAAACGACTAGCGGCCTTCAATGAGCAGTTCTTC
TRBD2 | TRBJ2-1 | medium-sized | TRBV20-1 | CSARSFALEVAGGRYNEQFF | TGCAGTGCTAGAAGCTTCGCCCTCGAGGTAGCGGGGGGGCGGTACAATGAGCAGTTCTTC
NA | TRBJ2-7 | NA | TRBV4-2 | CASSLLGLAYEQYF | TGTGCCAGCAGCCTGCTGGGACTCGCCTACGAGCAGTACTTC
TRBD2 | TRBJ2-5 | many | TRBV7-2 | CASSRTSGGPQETQYF | TGTGCCAGCAGCAGGACTAGCGGGGGGCCACAAGAGACCCAGTACTTC